This T cell receptor beta chain originates from a study of blood T cell repertoires in COVID-19. Libraries were prepared by immunoSEQ multiplex PCR; TCRdb keeps only in-frame clonotypes and omits some of them. The sample has more than 300,000 clones, approximately 90% seen once. Germline V gene lookup returns CDR1 MDHEN and CDR2 SYDVKM. This CDR3 is 14 amino acids long. Trimming took off 6 bases at V and 8 bases at J, with 14 bases between the two ends. What was sequenced was PBMCs or T cells enriched from blood (not recorded which). The chain combines TRBV28 with TRBJ1-6, with a weak D call TRBD1 (5 bases). This TCR derives from a woman aged 18-35 years who had recovered from COVID-19. The CDR3 bases are TGTGCCAGCAGGCGGGGGGGGACTTATTCACCCCTCCACTTT. Amino acids: CASRRGGTYSPLHF.